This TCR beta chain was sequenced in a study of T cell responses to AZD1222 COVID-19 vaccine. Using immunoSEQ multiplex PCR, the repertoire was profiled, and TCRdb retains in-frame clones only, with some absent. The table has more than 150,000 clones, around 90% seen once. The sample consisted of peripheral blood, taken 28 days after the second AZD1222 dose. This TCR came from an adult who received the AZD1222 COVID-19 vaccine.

CDR3 sequence: CASSPGSEGPDTQYF. CDR3 DNA sequence: TGTGCCAGCTCACCCGGATCTGAAGGTCCAGATACGCAGTATTTT. The chain recombines TRBV18 with TRBJ2-3, with D unresolved. CDR1 and CDR2 from the germline V gene are KGHSH and LQKENI. The CDR3 extends over 15 amino acids. Trimming removed 3 bases from V and 4 bases from J, with 14 bases in between.